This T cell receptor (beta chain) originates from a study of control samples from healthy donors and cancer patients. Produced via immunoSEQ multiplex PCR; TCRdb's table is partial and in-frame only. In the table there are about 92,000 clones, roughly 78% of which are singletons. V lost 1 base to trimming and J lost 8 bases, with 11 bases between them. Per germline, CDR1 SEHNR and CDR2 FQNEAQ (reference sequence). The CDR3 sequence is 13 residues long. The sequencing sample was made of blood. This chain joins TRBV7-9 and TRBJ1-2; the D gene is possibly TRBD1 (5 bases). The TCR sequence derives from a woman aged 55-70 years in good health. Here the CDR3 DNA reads TGTGCCAGCAGCTTAGTGACAGTCAACGGCTACACCTTC. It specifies CASSLVTVNGYTF. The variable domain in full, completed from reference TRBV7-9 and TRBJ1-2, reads DTGVSQNPRHKITKRGQNVTFRCDPISEHNRLYWYRQTLGQGPEFLTYFQNEAQLEKSRLLSDRFSAERPKGSFSTLEIQRTEQGDSAMYLCASSLVTVNGYTFGSGTRLTVV.